The next 28 T cell receptor beta chains were all read from a single sample in a study of shared clonotypes between healthy human individuals. TCRdb's table, derived via immunoSEQ multiplex PCR, lists solely in-frame clones and lacks some. The sample lists roughly 500,000 clones; approximately 84% were seen once. Material: PBMCs. These TCRs come from a woman between 40 and 55 years old in good health. Some clones in this sample may be carry-over from other donors' samples.

J is TRBJ2-1 and V is TRBV18; D unresolved. Germline values: CDR1 KGHSH, CDR2 LQKENI. The CDR3 has 12 amino acids. The V gene lost 3 bases and the J gene lost 7 bases, with 7 bases spanning the gap. The CDR3 spells CASSPPWNEQFF. CDR3 in DNA: TGTGCCAGCTCACCTCCCTGGAATGAGCAGTTCTTC.

The CDR3 DNA follows: TGTGCCAGCAGCCGGGACAGCCGACCCAATCAGCCCCAGCATTTT. It specifies CASSRDSRPNQPQHF. This chain joins TRBV7-8 and TRBJ1-5, with 7 bases lining up with TRBD1. CDR1 is SGHVS, CDR2 FQNEAQ, per germline. CDR3 length: 15 residues. V was pared by 5 bases and J by 3 bases, with 7 bases of the junction left unmatched.

V usage is TRBV6-6 and J usage is TRBJ2-7; either TRBD1 or TRBD2 may fit D (5 bases each). The ends were cut back, 2 bases at V and 3 bases at J, with 11 bases in the middle. CDR3 length: 14 residues. Germline V gene lookup returns CDR1 MNHNY and CDR2 SVGAGI (reference sequence). CDR3 DNA: TGTGCCAGCAGTTACGGGGACGGAAGCTACGAGCAGTACTTC. Amino acid sequence: CASSYGDGSYEQYF.

The chain has TRBV7-2 and TRBJ2-1; 8 bases fit TRBD1. Losses at the gene ends were 5 bases for V and 9 bases for J; bases not matched to a gene: 12. The germline CDR1 and CDR2 sequences are SGHTA and FQGNSA. This CDR3 has 15 amino acids. The CDR3 DNA is TGTGCCAGCAGCACCCAGGGGGCCATAATGCGTGAGCAGTTCTTC. This codes for CASSTQGAIMREQFF.

Details on this clone: A far larger clone differs by one base, so this is likely a read error. The chain links TRBV5-1 to TRBJ2-3; D perhaps matches TRBD2 (5 bases). The CDR3 runs to 15 residues. Between the trimmed V and J ends, which lost 1 base and 3 bases, there was a span of 12 bases. Germline CDR1 reads SGHRS; CDR2 reads YFSETQ. CDR3: CASSLWLAVTDTQYF. The CDR3 DNA reads as TGCGCCAGCAGCTTGTGGCTAGCAGTTACAGATACGCAGTATTTT.

V and J are TRBV7-2 and TRBJ2-1, with 12 bases identical to TRBD2. Trimming removed 4 bases from V and 7 bases from J; junction bases left unmatched: 8. The length of the CDR3 is 16 residues. CDR1 and CDR2 from the germline V gene are SGHTA and FQGNSA. In DNA, the CDR3 is TGTGCCAGCAGCTCCCGGACTAGCGGGATTAGGAATGAGCAGTTCTTC. It specifies CASSSRTSGIRNEQFF.

The chain uses TRBV15 and TRBJ2-5; D tentatively reads TRBD1 or TRBD2 (5 bases each). V was trimmed by 0 bases and J by 7 bases, leaving 12 bases between them. The CDR3 extends over 14 amino acids. Germline V lookup: CDR1 LNHNV, CDR2 YYDKDF (reference sequence). The CDR3 DNA follows: TGTGCCACCAGCAGAGATTCAGCGAGGGGGACCCAGTACTTC. Translation gives CATSRDSARGTQYF.

V and J are TRBV5-1 and TRBJ2-7; the match to TRBD2 covers 11 bases. The J segment lost 2 bases and the V segment lost 1 base, leaving 8 bases of the junction unmatched. This CDR3 is built from 17 residues. CDR1 is SGHRS, CDR2 YFSETQ, per germline. The CDR3 loop is CASSLMASGRTTYEQYF. The CDR3 bases are TGCGCCAGCAGCTTGATGGCTAGCGGGAGGACGACCTACGAGCAGTACTTC.

Comments on this clone: A much larger clone is a single base away; this may be a read error. The chain combines TRBV29-1 with TRBJ2-5; D might be TRBD2 (5 bases). The CDR3 sequence is 13 residues long. The V gene's germline CDR1 is SQVTM and CDR2 ANQGSEA. Trimming removed 4 bases at V and 5 bases at J, with 14 bases between. This CDR3 is CSVAGSSRETQYF. In DNA, the CDR3 is TGCAGCGTTGCGGGGTCAAGCAGGGAGACCCAGTACTTC.

This chain joins TRBV11-2 and TRBJ1-1; 7 positions match TRBD1. This CDR3 has 16 amino acids. The V gene end was trimmed by 2 bases and the J gene end by 5 bases; junction bases not matched to a gene: 11. Per the germline V gene, CDR1 is SGHAT and CDR2 is FQNNGV. The CDR3: CASSLRGQTGNTEAFF. CDR3 bases: TGTGCCAGCAGCTTAAGGGGCCAGACAGGGAATACTGAAGCTTTCTTT.

The V gene is TRBV11-2, the J gene TRBJ2-3; unclear D gene. Germline V CDR1 and CDR2: SGHAT, FQNNGV. V lost 2 bases, J lost 3 bases, and 9 bases lay in between. This CDR3 region has 14 residues. DNA of the CDR3: TGTGCCAGCAGCTTAAACCAGGAAACAGATACGCAGTATTTT. It codes for CASSLNQETDTQYF.

The rearrangement joins TRBV28 to TRBJ1-4, with D tentatively TRBD1 (6 bases). Trimming stripped 6 bases from V and 8 bases from J, with 16 bases between. The CDR3 extends over 14 amino acids. The germline gives CDR1 MDHEN, CDR2 SYDVKM. The CDR3 sequence: CASSRGGGGEKLFF. Here the CDR3 DNA reads TGTGCCAGCAGCCGAGGGGGAGGTGGGGAAAAACTGTTTTTT. Using reference TRBV28 and TRBJ1-4 for the parts outside the CDR3, the full variable domain is DVKVTQSSRYLVKRTGEKVFLECVQDMDHENMFWYRQDPGLGLRLIYFSYDVKMKEKGDIPEGYSVSREKKERFSLILESASTNQTSMYLCASSRGGGGEKLFFGSGTQLSVL.

The rearrangement joins TRBV28 to TRBJ2-3; tentatively, D is TRBD2 (5 bases). The CDR3 runs to 16 residues. In germline, CDR1 is MDHEN, CDR2 SYDVKM. The ends were cut back, 3 bases at V and 2 bases at J, with 15 bases in the middle. CDR3 in DNA: TGTGCCAGCAGTTTTCCCGGCGGAGGTCCCACAGATACGCAGTATTTT. Its protein product is CASSFPGGGPTDTQYF.

In the case of this clone: A far larger clone is just one base off, so this is likely a read error. Other DNA variants within this sample encode the same CDR3. This chain joins TRBV7-8 and TRBJ1-1; possible D gene TRBD1, 6 bases. V was shortened by 9 bases and J by 7 bases, with 18 bases between the two germline ends. The CDR3 runs 13 residues. Germline values: CDR1 SGHVS, CDR2 FQNEAQ. The CDR3 sequence is CASSRQDRYEAFF. The CDR3 DNA sequence: TGTGCCAGTAGCCGTCAAGACAGGTATGAAGCTTTCTTT.

J is TRBJ2-1 and V is TRBV5-1; D may be TRBD2 (6 bases). Germline CDR1 and CDR2: SGHRS and YFSETQ. The germline V and J ends were trimmed by 3 bases and 4 bases, with 11 bases remaining between them. This CDR3 spans 14 amino acids. The CDR3 reads CASSSVGGYNEQFF. CDR3 sequence (DNA): TGCGCCAGCAGCTCGGTGGGGGGATACAATGAGCAGTTCTTC.

The chain couples TRBV2 to TRBJ2-7, with TRBD1 matching over 8 bases. The CDR3 extends over 16 amino acids. The germline gives CDR1 SNHLY, CDR2 FYNNEI. V gave up 0 bases and J gave up 3 bases; unmatched junction bases: 7. The CDR3 region has the DNA TGTGCCAGCAGTGAAGCCTCCCCAGGACAGGGCTACGAGCAGTACTTC. Translated, it gives CASSEASPGQGYEQYF.

The genes are TRBV11-2 and TRBJ2-1; 13 nucleotides line up with TRBD2. CDR1 is SGHAT, CDR2 FQNNGV, per germline. This CDR3 spans 14 amino acids. J gave up 6 bases and V 5 bases, and 1 base lay outside the gene matches. CDR3 amino acids: CASSGLAGVNEQFF. As DNA, the CDR3 is TGTGCCAGCAGCGGACTAGCGGGAGTCAATGAGCAGTTCTTC. Using reference TRBV11-2 and TRBJ2-1 for the parts outside the CDR3, the full variable domain is EAGVAQSPRYKIIEKRQSVAFWCNPISGHATLYWYQQILGQGPKLLIQFQNNGVVDDSQLPKDRFSAERLKGVDSTLKIQPAKLEDSAVYLCASSGLAGVNEQFFGPGTRLTVL.

V gene TRBV7-9 combines with J gene TRBJ1-5; a possible D gene is TRBD1 (6 bases). Germline-derived CDR1 and CDR2 are SEHNR and FQNEAQ (reference sequence). The length of the CDR3 is 15 residues. V was shortened by 5 bases and J by 5 bases, with 16 bases between the two germline ends. CDR3 loop: CASSQDEGGHQPQHF. CDR3 DNA: TGTGCCAGCAGCCAAGATGAGGGGGGCCATCAGCCCCAGCATTTT.

The rearrangement joins TRBV30 to TRBJ1-5; 8 positions agree with TRBD1. The CDR3 is 14 amino acids. Germline values: CDR1 GTSNPN, CDR2 SVGIG (reference sequence). Germline trimming cut 1 base from V and 11 bases from J; bases unmatched to any gene: 10. The chain's CDR3 is CAWSGDRPPSAQHF. The CDR3 region has the DNA TGTGCCTGGAGTGGGGACAGGCCACCCTCGGCCCAGCATTTT.

This clone was counted only a few times. V gene TRBV5-4 combines with J gene TRBJ1-2; 10 nucleotides match TRBD1. Germline V gives CDR1 SGHNT, CDR2 YYREEE (reference sequence). Losses at the gene ends were 5 bases for V and 3 bases for J; bases not matched to a gene: 4. There are 14 residues in the CDR3. The CDR3 nucleotides read TGTGCCAGCAGGGAAGGGACAGGGGACTATGGCTACACCTTC. Translation gives CASREGTGDYGYTF. The full variable domain, rest sourced from reference TRBV5-4 and TRBJ1-2, is ETGVTQSPTHLIKTRGQQVTLRCSSQSGHNTVSWYQQALGQGPQFIFQYYREEENGRGNFPPRFSGLQFPNYSSELNVNALELDDSALYLCASREGTGDYGYTFGSGTRLTVV.

This chain joins TRBV30 and TRBJ2-5, with TRBD1 matching 7 bases. CDR1 is GTSNPN and CDR2 is SVGIG in the germline V gene (reference sequence). V lost 2 bases to trimming and J lost 3 bases; unmatched junction nucleotides: 3. The length of the CDR3 is 13 residues. The DNA for the CDR3 is TGTGCCTGGAGTCCCGGGACAGAAGAGACCCAGTACTTC. This translates into CAWSPGTEETQYF.

J is TRBJ2-2 and V is TRBV19; D uncertain. V lost 3 bases and J lost 5, with 7 bases in between. The CDR3 loop spans 13 amino acids. CDR1 is LNHDA, CDR2 SQIVND, per germline (reference sequence). CDR3 in DNA: TGTGCCAGTAGTATTCGGCAGACCGGGGAGCTGTTTTTT. Protein: CASSIRQTGELFF.

Comments on this clone: A much larger clone lies a single base off, so this may be a read error. Other DNA sequences within the sample encode an identical CDR3. V gene TRBV7-2 combines with J gene TRBJ2-7; D ambiguous. Trimming took off 2 bases at V and 4 bases at J, with 3 bases between the two ends. CDR1 is SGHTA, CDR2 FQGNSA, per germline. CDR3 size: 11 residues. CDR3 loop: CASSLKYEQYF. In DNA, the CDR3 is TGTGCCAGCAGCTTAAAATACGAGCAGTACTTC.

This clone appeared many times. The chain carries TRBV30 and TRBJ1-1; D is unresolved. Deletions cut 3 bases from V and 2 bases from J, with 25 bases between. Germline V lookup: CDR1 GTSNPN, CDR2 SVGIG (reference sequence). The CDR3 is 18 amino acids. Here the CDR3 reads CAWRLYRGIPPTNTEAFF. CDR3 sequence (DNA): TGTGCCTGGAGGCTGTATAGAGGTATCCCACCAACTAACACTGAAGCTTTCTTT.

In this sample, this clone turned up many times. Other DNA sequences in this sample translate to the same CDR3. The gene calls are TRBV19 and TRBJ1-2; D is ambiguous. Between the trimmed V and J ends, which lost 3 bases and 2 bases, there was a span of 10 bases. CDR3 size: 14 residues. Germline CDR1 and CDR2: LNHDA and SQIVND (reference sequence). CDR3 protein: CASSIPGLNYGYTF. The CDR3, as DNA: TGTGCCAGTAGTATCCCGGGATTGAACTATGGCTACACCTTC.

For the CDR3, the DNA is TGTGCCAGCAGCTCACCCGGCAGGACAGGGAACACTGAAGCTTTCTTT. Residues: CASSSPGRTGNTEAFF. This chain links TRBV11-1 with TRBJ1-1, with 7 positions matching TRBD1. The germline V gene has CDR1 SGHAT and CDR2 FQDESV (reference sequence). CDR3 length equals 16 residues. Trimming at V came to 4 bases and at J to 1 base, leaving 9 bases not matched to a gene.

The chain has TRBV6-1 and TRBJ2-1, with 9 bases that match TRBD2. The CDR3 consists of 15 residues. Germline CDR1 is MNHNS and CDR2 is SASEGT. V lost 11 bases, J lost 10 bases, and 18 bases stayed unmatched. The CDR3 sequence is CAGSYLREGRGEQFF. For the CDR3, the DNA is TGTGCCGGATCTTACTTGCGGGAGGGCCGAGGCGAGCAGTTCTTC.

The chain joins TRBV5-1 to TRBJ1-1; maybe TRBD1 (5 bases). The CDR3 runs 13 residues. The germline V gene encodes CDR1 SGHRS and CDR2 YFSETQ. Trimming left V 4 bases short and J 1 base short, with 8 bases between. CDR3 sequence (DNA): TGCGCCAGCAGCATAACAGGGAACACTGAAGCTTTCTTT. Translation: CASSITGNTEAFF.